One sample yielded the 2 T cell receptor beta chains listed below, sequenced in a study of radiotherapy plus CTLA-4 blockade in lung cancer. Here immunoSEQ multiplex PCR was the method, and the copy in TCRdb shows in-frame clones only, minus some. This sample has about 120,000 clones, with about 90% found just once. The source was peripheral blood, collected from a patient treated with radiotherapy plus ipilimumab. These receptor sequences come from a human donor with non-small cell lung cancer that progressed on radiotherapy plus ipilimumab.

The rearrangement uses TRBV29-1 and TRBJ1-2; the D gene is possibly TRBD1 (6 bases). The CDR3 spans 12 residues. Trimming stripped 6 bases from V and 4 bases from J, with 12 bases between. Per the germline V gene, CDR1 is SQVTM and CDR2 is ANQGSEA. CDR3 bases: TGCAGCGTCTACAGGGACTTCTATGGCTACACCTTC. Amino acids: CSVYRDFYGYTF.

The chain joins TRBV15 to TRBJ2-7; D gene unclear. Per germline, CDR1 LNHNV and CDR2 YYDKDF (reference sequence). The CDR3 length is 15 residues. Between the trimmed V and J ends, which lost 0 bases and 2 bases, there was a span of 11 bases. This CDR3 is CATSREVETPYEQYF. CDR3 DNA sequence: TGTGCCACCAGCAGAGAAGTGGAGACTCCCTACGAGCAGTACTTC. Looking up the rest from reference TRBV15 and TRBJ2-7 gives the full variable domain: DAMVIQNPRYQVTQFGKPVTLSCSQTLNHNVMYWYQQKSSQAPKLLFHYYDKDFNNEADTPDNFQSRRPNTSFCFLDIRSPGLGDTAMYLCATSREVETPYEQYFGPGTRLTVT.